Described below is a single TCR beta chain sequence and its context. The data originate from a study of blood T cell repertoires in COVID-19. The wider study: COVID-19 samples, acute and convalescent, were from the United States, Italy and Spain. Sources were T cells, B-cell-depleted T cells, or PBMCs; the material itself was cDNA or gDNA.

Original methodology: Amplification from reference gene primers served as the basis for estimated nucleated cell counts. Method: immunoSEQ multiplex PCR; TCRdb's copy keeps in-frame clones and lacks some. V, J and clone size are those of that table, while D and trimming were read from the DNA. The data show 250,000 to 300,000 clones, about 87% seen once. The V gene lost 3 bases and the J gene lost 4 bases, with 15 bases spanning the gap. This CDR3 is built from 15 residues. Germline V gene data show CDR1 as SGHNT and CDR2 as YENEEA. Specimen: peripheral blood. This receptor was taken from a woman younger than 45 who had recovered from COVID-19. The chain has TRBV11-3 and TRBJ2-5, with a tentative D call TRBD2 (7 bases). The DNA for the CDR3 is TGTGCCAGCAGCTTCGGCGGAGGGGGGGGAGAGACCCAGTACTTC. Translated: CASSFGGGGGETQYF.